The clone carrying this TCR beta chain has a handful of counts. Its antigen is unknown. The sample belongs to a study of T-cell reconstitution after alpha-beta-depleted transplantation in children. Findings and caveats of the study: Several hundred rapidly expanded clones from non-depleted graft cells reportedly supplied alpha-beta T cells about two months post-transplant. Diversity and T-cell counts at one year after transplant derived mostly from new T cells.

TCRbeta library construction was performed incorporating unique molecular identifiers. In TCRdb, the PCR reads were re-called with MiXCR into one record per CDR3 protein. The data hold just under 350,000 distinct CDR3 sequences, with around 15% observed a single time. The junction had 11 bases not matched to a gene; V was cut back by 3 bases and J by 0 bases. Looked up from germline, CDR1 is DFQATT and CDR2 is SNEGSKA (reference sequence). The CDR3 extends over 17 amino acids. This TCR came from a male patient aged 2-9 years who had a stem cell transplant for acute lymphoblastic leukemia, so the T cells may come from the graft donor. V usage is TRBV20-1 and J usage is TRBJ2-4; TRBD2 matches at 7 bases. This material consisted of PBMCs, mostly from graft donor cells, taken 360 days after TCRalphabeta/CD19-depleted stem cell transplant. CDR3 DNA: TGCAGTGCTAGCCGGCCTCTAGCGGCGTTAGCCAAAAACATTCAGTACTTC. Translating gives CSASRPLAALAKNIQYF.